A selection of T cell receptor beta chains follows, all from one sample in a study of shared clonotypes between healthy human individuals. Using immunoSEQ multiplex PCR, the repertoire was profiled, and TCRdb retains in-frame clones only, with some absent. The table shows a few million clones, with 90% to 97% occurring only once. Sequenced sample: naive CD4+ T cells sorted from blood. All receptors come from a man aged 18-30 years in good health. Both conserved end residues are part of each CDR3. D genes are given only for firm matches. Clone size appears in some rows only: once, few, many, or a class for an expanded clone.

CDR3 DNA: TGCGCCAGCAGCCAAGACAGCGGGACCGTCAAAGGTCGGGAGCAGTTCTTC
CDR3 protein: CASSQDSGTVKGREQFF
J gene: TRBJ2-1
clone size: NA
CDR3 length: 17
D gene: TRBD2
V gene: TRBV4-3

CDR3 DNA: TGTGCCAGTAGTATGGGACAGGGGGGAGAGACCCAGTACTTC
CDR3 protein: CASSMGQGGETQYF
J gene: TRBJ2-5
clone size: NA
CDR3 length: 14
D gene: TRBD1
V gene: TRBV19

CDR3 DNA: TGTGCCAGCAGCTTCTCGGGGCTGGCTGAAAAACTGTTTTTT
CDR3 protein: CASSFSGLAEKLFF
J gene: TRBJ1-4
clone size: NA
CDR3 length: 14
D gene: NA
V gene: TRBV7-9

CDR3 DNA: TGTGCCAGCAGCTTAGCCCGGCTAACAGGATATCGCAATGAGCAGTTCTTC
CDR3 protein: CASSLARLTGYRNEQFF
J gene: TRBJ2-1
clone size: NA
CDR3 length: 17
D gene: NA
V gene: TRBV7-2

CDR3 DNA: TGTGCCAGCAGGGACGGGGACGAGCAGTACTTC
CDR3 protein: CASRDGDEQYF
J gene: TRBJ2-7
clone size: NA
CDR3 length: 11
D gene: NA
V gene: TRBV6-5

CDR3 DNA: TGTGCCAGCAGTGATGGAAGATACAATGAGCAGTTCTTC
CDR3 protein: CASSDGRYNEQFF
J gene: TRBJ2-1
clone size: NA
CDR3 length: 13
D gene: NA
V gene: TRBV6-1

CDR3 DNA: TGTGCCAGCAGCGCAGGGACAGCTTACACCGGGGAGCTGTTTTTT
CDR3 protein: CASSAGTAYTGELFF
J gene: TRBJ2-2
clone size: NA
CDR3 length: 15
D gene: TRBD1
V gene: TRBV7-6

CDR3 DNA: TGTGCCAGTCGCTCCTCTTTGAACACTGAAACTTTCTTT
CDR3 protein: CASRSSLNTETFF
J gene: TRBJ1-1
clone size: NA
CDR3 length: 13
D gene: NA
V gene: TRBV19

CDR3 DNA: TGTGCCAGCAGTTACGACAGGGTGAGCACTGAAGCTTTCTTT
CDR3 protein: CASSYDRVSTEAFF
J gene: TRBJ1-1
clone size: NA
CDR3 length: 14
D gene: TRBD1
V gene: TRBV6-6

CDR3 DNA: TGTGCCAGCAGTTACGGGGGGGCCTCAGCAGATACGCAGTATTTT
CDR3 protein: CASSYGGASADTQYF
J gene: TRBJ2-3
clone size: NA
CDR3 length: 15
D gene: TRBD2
V gene: TRBV2

CDR3 DNA: TGTGCCAGCAGCGTAGGGAGCAATCAGCCCCAGCATTTT
CDR3 protein: CASSVGSNQPQHF
J gene: TRBJ1-5
clone size: NA
CDR3 length: 13
D gene: NA
V gene: TRBV5-6

CDR3 DNA: TGTGCCAGCGGACCCGGGGGGCAGACTAATGAAAAACTGTTTTTT
CDR3 protein: CASGPGGQTNEKLFF
J gene: TRBJ1-4
clone size: NA
CDR3 length: 15
D gene: NA
V gene: TRBV28

CDR3 DNA: TGTGCCAGCAGTCCCCGACTAGGGGTTAACTATGGCTACACCTTC
CDR3 protein: CASSPRLGVNYGYTF
J gene: TRBJ1-2
clone size: NA
CDR3 length: 15
D gene: NA
V gene: TRBV27

CDR3 DNA: TGTGCCAGCAGGGTTAAGGGGGCCGCCTACAATGAGCAGTTCTTC
CDR3 protein: CASRVKGAAYNEQFF
J gene: TRBJ2-1
clone size: NA
CDR3 length: 15
D gene: TRBD1
V gene: TRBV6-5

CDR3 DNA: TGTGCCAGCAGGGATGACAGGGGGGACTACGAGCAGTACTTC
CDR3 protein: CASRDDRGDYEQYF
J gene: TRBJ2-7
clone size: NA
CDR3 length: 14
D gene: TRBD1
V gene: TRBV25-1

CDR3 DNA: TGCGCCAGCAGCCAAGATGGGACAGGGACTAATTCACCCCTCCACTTT
CDR3 protein: CASSQDGTGTNSPLHF
J gene: TRBJ1-6
clone size: NA
CDR3 length: 16
D gene: TRBD1
V gene: TRBV4-3

CDR3 DNA: TGTGCCACCAGCAGAGCCGGGACTAGCGGTTCCTACGAGCAGTACTTC
CDR3 protein: CATSRAGTSGSYEQYF
J gene: TRBJ2-7
clone size: NA
CDR3 length: 16
D gene: TRBD2
V gene: TRBV15

CDR3 DNA: TGTGCCAGCAGCGTCGACACGATCTATGGCTACACCTTC
CDR3 protein: CASSVDTIYGYTF
J gene: TRBJ1-2
clone size: NA
CDR3 length: 13
D gene: NA
V gene: TRBV5-4

CDR3 DNA: TGTGCCAGCAGTGAACAGGGACAGAACTATGGCTACACCTTC
CDR3 protein: CASSEQGQNYGYTF
J gene: TRBJ1-2
clone size: NA
CDR3 length: 14
D gene: TRBD1
V gene: TRBV2

CDR3 DNA: TGTGCCAGCAGCTTAGGGGCGGGACACTGGGTTTGGGGGTTAGAGCAGTACTTC
CDR3 protein: CASSLGAGHWVWGLEQYF
J gene: TRBJ2-7
clone size: NA
CDR3 length: 18
D gene: NA
V gene: TRBV5-7

CDR3 DNA: TGTGCCAGCAGTTTGGCAGGTTGGGCCCTCCACTTT
CDR3 protein: CASSLAGWALHF
J gene: TRBJ1-6
clone size: NA
CDR3 length: 12
D gene: NA
V gene: TRBV28

CDR3 DNA: TGTGCCAGCAGCTTATCGGGAACTTATAATTCACCCCTCCACTTT
CDR3 protein: CASSLSGTYNSPLHF
J gene: TRBJ1-6
clone size: NA
CDR3 length: 15
D gene: NA
V gene: TRBV7-2

CDR3 DNA: TGTGCCAGCAGCTCCGGGAACTCTGGAAACACCATATATTTT
CDR3 protein: CASSSGNSGNTIYF
J gene: TRBJ1-3
clone size: NA
CDR3 length: 14
D gene: NA
V gene: TRBV5-8

CDR3 DNA: TGTGCCAGCATAGCTCGACAGGGGTCCTACGAGCAGTACTTC
CDR3 protein: CASIARQGSYEQYF
J gene: TRBJ2-7
clone size: once
CDR3 length: 14
D gene: TRBD1
V gene: TRBV2

CDR3 DNA: TGTGCCAGCAGTGAAAACCTAGCGGAATTGGGGACCCAGTACTTC
CDR3 protein: CASSENLAELGTQYF
J gene: TRBJ2-5
clone size: NA
CDR3 length: 15
D gene: TRBD2
V gene: TRBV2

CDR3 DNA: TGTGCCAGCAGTGAAGCAGGCGGGGTGGGCACAGATACGCAGTATTTT
CDR3 protein: CASSEAGGVGTDTQYF
J gene: TRBJ2-3
clone size: NA
CDR3 length: 16
D gene: NA
V gene: TRBV6-1

CDR3 DNA: TGTGCCAGCAGCCCCGTAGCGGGCCTCTCCTACAATGAGCAGTTCTTC
CDR3 protein: CASSPVAGLSYNEQFF
J gene: TRBJ2-1
clone size: NA
CDR3 length: 16
D gene: TRBD2
V gene: TRBV7-2

CDR3 DNA: TGTGCCAGCAGCAGGACAGGGACGGACTCTGGAAACACCATATATTTT
CDR3 protein: CASSRTGTDSGNTIYF
J gene: TRBJ1-3
clone size: once
CDR3 length: 16
D gene: TRBD1
V gene: TRBV5-6

CDR3 DNA: TGTGCCAGCAGCTTGAGGGCTAGATTGTACGAGCAGTACTTC
CDR3 protein: CASSLRARLYEQYF
J gene: TRBJ2-7
clone size: NA
CDR3 length: 14
D gene: NA
V gene: TRBV5-6

CDR3 DNA: TGTGCCAGCAGCCTTTGGGGGACAGGGGCGACTGAAGCTTTCTTT
CDR3 protein: CASSLWGTGATEAFF
J gene: TRBJ1-1
clone size: NA
CDR3 length: 15
D gene: TRBD1
V gene: TRBV7-2

CDR3 DNA: TGTGCCAGCCTATCCAGGGAAACAGATACGCAGTATTTT
CDR3 protein: CASLSRETDTQYF
J gene: TRBJ2-3
clone size: NA
CDR3 length: 13
D gene: NA
V gene: TRBV19

CDR3 DNA: TGCGCCAGCAGCATCCGGGAGGGCACTGAAGCTTTCTTT
CDR3 protein: CASSIREGTEAFF
J gene: TRBJ1-1
clone size: NA
CDR3 length: 13
D gene: NA
V gene: TRBV5-1

CDR3 DNA: TGTGCCTGGATAGGAACGGATACCCCATGGTATGGCTACACCTTC
CDR3 protein: CAWIGTDTPWYGYTF
J gene: TRBJ1-2
clone size: NA
CDR3 length: 15
D gene: NA
V gene: TRBV30

CDR3 DNA: TGTGCCAGCACCGCCAGGGTTACCTACGAGCAGTACTTC
CDR3 protein: CASTARVTYEQYF
J gene: TRBJ2-7
clone size: NA
CDR3 length: 13
D gene: NA
V gene: TRBV7-2

CDR3 DNA: TGTGCCAGTAGTCTGGGAGACTCGAGCACAGATACGCAGTATTTT
CDR3 protein: CASSLGDSSTDTQYF
J gene: TRBJ2-3
clone size: once
CDR3 length: 15
D gene: NA
V gene: TRBV19

CDR3 DNA: TGTGCCAGCAGCTCGAGAGGGGGTGGAGACACAGATACGCAGTATTTT
CDR3 protein: CASSSRGGGDTDTQYF
J gene: TRBJ2-3
clone size: NA
CDR3 length: 16
D gene: NA
V gene: TRBV5-4

CDR3 DNA: TGTGCCTGGAGTAGGAGGGGTGGCAATGAGCAGTTCTTC
CDR3 protein: CAWSRRGGNEQFF
J gene: TRBJ2-1
clone size: NA
CDR3 length: 13
D gene: NA
V gene: TRBV30

CDR3 DNA: TGTGCCTGGACGGCAGATAGCAATCAGCCCCAGCATTTT
CDR3 protein: CAWTADSNQPQHF
J gene: TRBJ1-5
clone size: once
CDR3 length: 13
D gene: NA
V gene: TRBV30

CDR3 DNA: TGTGCCAGCAGTCCGGGTTCACCCCTCCACTTT
CDR3 protein: CASSPGSPLHF
J gene: TRBJ1-6
clone size: NA
CDR3 length: 11
D gene: NA
V gene: TRBV6-1

CDR3 DNA: TGTGCCAGCAGTTTTCGACAGGGGACCTCTGGGGCCAACGTCCTGACTTTC
CDR3 protein: CASSFRQGTSGANVLTF
J gene: TRBJ2-6
clone size: NA
CDR3 length: 17
D gene: TRBD1
V gene: TRBV27

CDR3 DNA: TGTGCCTGGAGTGGGACATCTAACTATGGCTACACCTTC
CDR3 protein: CAWSGTSNYGYTF
J gene: TRBJ1-2
clone size: NA
CDR3 length: 13
D gene: NA
V gene: TRBV30

CDR3 DNA: TGTGCCTGTGGAGGGGGTAGAGGAAATCAGCCCCAGCATTTT
CDR3 protein: CACGGGRGNQPQHF
J gene: TRBJ1-5
clone size: NA
CDR3 length: 14
D gene: NA
V gene: TRBV30

CDR3 DNA: TGTGCCAGCAGCCTACAGGGGTGGGATGAAAAACTGTTTTTT
CDR3 protein: CASSLQGWDEKLFF
J gene: TRBJ1-4
clone size: NA
CDR3 length: 14
D gene: TRBD1
V gene: TRBV6-6